Described below is a single T cell receptor (beta chain) sequence and its context. Every PCR was spiked with synthetic TCR analog templates. The method was immunoSEQ multiplex PCR; TCRdb's version includes in-frame clones alone and lacks a portion of them. The sample yields about 38,000 clones, approximately 83% seen once. Urothelial carcinoma affected the patients, and it was locally advanced or metastatic. These data belong to a study of PD-L1 blockade in urothelial cancer. Background on the study: The patients first took atezolizumab at some point between 2014 and 2015, receiving 1,200 mg intravenously every 3 weeks. Blood analyses occurred 3 weeks (second dose) and 6 weeks post treatment start.

The V segment lost 6 bases and the J segment 3 bases; nucleotides outside the gene matches: 6. Germline CDR1 reads SQVTM; CDR2 reads ANQGSEA. The CDR3 is 13 residues long. The chain carries TRBV29-1 and TRBJ2-7; the match to TRBD1 covers 9 bases. This clonotype was obtained from a man aged 60 to 69 with urothelial cancer. Sequencing used PBMCs, obtained around atezolizumab (anti-PD-L1) treatment. CDR3 protein: CSVRTGENYEQYF. The CDR3 nucleotides read TGCAGCGTAAGGACAGGGGAAAACTACGAGCAGTACTTC.